Listed below are T cell receptor beta chains from one sample, sequenced in a study of T cells in Graves' hyperthyroidism and ophthalmopathy. Using its own MiXCR run on the multiplex PCR reads, TCRdb lists one record per CDR3 protein. The table has hundreds of thousands of distinct CDR3 sequences, more than 15% seen once. Sequenced input: blood. Every receptor here comes from a woman younger than 35 with Graves' hyperthyroidism. Both conserved end residues are part of each CDR3. D genes are given only for firm matches. Clone size is not always given. Where it is, it says once, few, many or a class for expanded clones.

V gene,clone size,J gene,D gene,CDR3 protein,CDR3 DNA
TRBV5-1,few,TRBJ2-3,TRBD2,CASSSGGSHPTDTQYF,TGCGCCAGCAGCTCTGGCGGGAGCCACCCCACAGATACGCAGTATTTT
TRBV6-1,few,TRBJ2-1,.,CASSGRAGDEQFF,TGTGCCAGCAGTGGTCGGGCAGGTGATGAGCAGTTCTTC
TRBV28,many,TRBJ2-7,.,CASSPIDHYEQYF,TGTGCCAGCAGTCCGATCGACCACTACGAGCAGTACTTC
TRBV19,many,TRBJ1-5,TRBD1,CASSMTGGTGNQPQHF,TGTGCCAGTAGTATGACCGGAGGGACAGGCAATCAGCCCCAGCATTTT
TRBV6-6,few,TRBJ1-1,.,CASSYWGEGPRGTEAFF,TGTGCCAGCAGTTACTGGGGGGAAGGTCCTCGGGGAACTGAAGCTTTCTTT
TRBV20-1,few,TRBJ2-1,.,CSARKGANEQFF,TGCAGTGCTAGGAAAGGCGCGAATGAGCAGTTCTTC
TRBV5-1,many,TRBJ2-2,TRBD2,CASRALAGNTGELFF,TGCGCCAGCAGGGCGTTAGCGGGGAACACCGGGGAGCTGTTTTTT
TRBV29-1,many,TRBJ2-7,.,CSVEPLREGQYF,TGCAGCGTTGAACCCCTGCGTGAGGGGCAGTACTTC
TRBV19,.,TRBJ1-4,.,CASRWPTNEKLFF,TGTGCCAGTAGGTGGCCAACTAATGAAAAACTGTTTTTT
TRBV6-2/TRBV6-3,many,TRBJ2-7,.,CASTGQSSYEQYF,TGTGCCAGTACAGGGCAAAGCTCCTACGAGCAGTACTTC
TRBV12-3/TRBV12-4,many,TRBJ2-5,TRBD2,CASTQLAAGGETQYF,TGTGCCAGCACCCAACTAGCAGCGGGAGGAGAGACCCAGTACTTC
TRBV20-1,many,TRBJ2-7,TRBD2,CSATPGGEQYF,TGCAGTGCCACCCCGGGGGGGGAGCAGTACTTC
TRBV10-3,few,TRBJ1-6,.,CAIAASSYNSPLHF,TGTGCCATCGCAGCTAGCTCCTATAATTCACCCCTCCACTTT
TRBV11-2,many,TRBJ2-7,TRBD1,CASSSIRDRAYEQYF,TGTGCCAGCAGCTCCATCCGGGACAGGGCCTACGAGCAGTACTTC
TRBV20-1,many,TRBJ2-5,.,CSAKTAGAFQETQYF,TGCAGTGCTAAGACAGCGGGTGCTTTCCAAGAGACCCAGTACTTC
TRBV7-9,many,TRBJ2-5,.,CASSLVWNEETQYF,TGTGCCAGCAGCTTAGTTTGGAACGAAGAGACCCAGTACTTC
TRBV12-5,.,TRBJ2-1,TRBD2,CASGLVTAGANNEQFF,TGTGCTAGTGGTTTGGTAACAGCGGGGGCCAACAATGAGCAGTTCTTC
TRBV9,.,TRBJ2-1,.,CASSVGSSGYEQFF,TGTGCCAGCAGCGTAGGGTCTTCTGGTTACGAGCAGTTCTTC
TRBV7-9,.,TRBJ2-3,.,CASGPADTQYF,TGTGCCAGCGGCCCCGCAGATACGCAGTATTTT
TRBV3-1,few,TRBJ1-6,TRBD1,CASSLGTGLISLLHF,TGTGCCAGCAGCCTAGGGACAGGGCTAATTTCACTCCTCCACTTT
TRBV10-3,many,TRBJ1-2,.,CAISESRGIDGYTF,TGTGCCATCAGTGAGTCACGGGGGATTGATGGCTACACCTTC
TRBV3-1,many,TRBJ1-3,.,CASSPRDGGNTIYF,TGTGCCAGCAGCCCTCGGGACGGAGGAAACACCATATATTTT
TRBV2,.,TRBJ1-6,TRBD1,CASIRDRGNYNSPLHF,TGTGCCAGCATCCGAGACAGGGGAAATTATAATTCACCCCTCCACTTT
TRBV20-1,many,TRBJ2-5,TRBD1,CSARVHRDRGRGETQYF,TGCAGTGCTAGAGTTCATCGGGACAGGGGGCGAGGAGAGACCCAGTACTTC
TRBV5-1,many,TRBJ2-3,.,CASSLEGNTDTQYF,TGCGCCAGCAGCTTGGAAGGTAACACAGATACGCAGTATTTT
TRBV28,few,TRBJ1-2,.,CASSITGTYVGTF,TGTGCCAGCAGTATAACGGGGACTTATGTGGGCACCTTC
TRBV12-3/TRBV12-4,many,TRBJ1-4,.,CASSPGKSNEKLFF,TGTGCCAGCAGTCCAGGGAAGTCAAATGAAAAACTGTTTTTT
TRBV3-1,many,TRBJ1-3,.,CASSQGTDFSGNTIYF,TGTGCCAGCAGCCAAGGGACAGACTTCTCTGGAAACACCATATATTTT
TRBV9,.,TRBJ2-7,.,CASSVRAGVLVNEQYF,TGTGCCAGCAGCGTCCGGGCCGGAGTTTTGGTCAACGAGCAGTACTTC
TRBV6-5,.,TRBJ2-1,TRBD2,CASSYRPAGPYNEQFF,TGTGCCAGCAGTTACCGGCCAGCGGGGCCCTACAATGAGCAGTTCTTC
TRBV10-3,many,TRBJ2-7,.,CAISESPRDPYEQYF,TGTGCCATCAGTGAGTCCCCCCGGGATCCCTACGAGCAGTACTTC
TRBV29-1,many,TRBJ1-1,.,CSAHRGGTEAFF,TGCAGCGCACACCGGGGGGGCACTGAAGCTTTCTTT
TRBV6-2/TRBV6-3,many,TRBJ1-2,.,CATYHGGSVYGYTF,TGTGCCACCTACCACGGGGGCTCGGTCTATGGCTACACCTTC
TRBV20-1,.,TRBJ2-7,TRBD2,CSARGLAGSYEQYF,TGCAGTGCTAGGGGACTAGCGGGGTCCTACGAGCAGTACTTC
TRBV19,many,TRBJ1-5,.,CASSMGAGDGNQPQHF,TGTGCCAGTAGTATGGGGGCAGGGGATGGCAATCAGCCCCAGCATTTT
TRBV2,many,TRBJ1-1,.,CARRARNTEAFF,TGTGCCCGCCGGGCCCGGAACACTGAAGCTTTCTTT
TRBV20-1,many,TRBJ2-7,TRBD1,CSASRDRSSYEQYF,TGCAGTGCTAGCCGGGACAGGAGCTCCTACGAGCAGTACTTC
TRBV6-1,.,TRBJ1-2,.,CASSRETTANYGYTF,TGTGCCAGTTCTCGGGAAACCACAGCTAACTATGGCTACACCTTC
TRBV3-1,many,TRBJ2-7,.,CASSQRGSGYEQYF,TGTGCCAGCAGCCAACGGGGGTCTGGCTACGAGCAGTACTTC
TRBV7-9,many,TRBJ1-5,TRBD1,CASSAGTGNVQPQHF,TGTGCCAGCAGCGCCGGGACAGGGAATGTTCAGCCCCAGCATTTT